This TCR beta chain was obtained from a study of cytomegalovirus exposure and HLA in healthy donors. Study background: The platform used for the roughly 110 validation repertoires matched that of the 500 to 850 first-cohort repertoires, a later analysis reported.

As for this clone: What it binds is unknown.

Here immunoSEQ multiplex PCR was the method, and the copy in TCRdb shows in-frame clones only, minus some. The repertoire consists of approximately 88,000 clones, with roughly 96% occurring once and the leading ten covering approximately 1.3%. The study, taken as a whole, reports: Rare TCR sequences dominated, though some public TCRs recurred in many donors.

CDR3 size: 16 residues. Looked up from germline, CDR1 is GTSNPN and CDR2 is SVGIG (reference sequence). V dropped 0 bases and J dropped 5; count of bases not matched to a gene: 8. The J gene is TRBJ1-1, the V gene TRBV30; 11 nucleotides line up with TRBD1. The TCR was taken from a woman between 18 and 29 years old in good health and CMV-seronegative. Source material: PBMCs. The CDR3: CAWSVHGQGAETEAFF. The DNA of the CDR3 is TGTGCCTGGAGTGTACATGGACAGGGGGCTGAAACTGAAGCTTTCTTT. The full variable domain, completed using reference TRBV30 and TRBJ1-1, is SQTIHQWPATLVQPVGSPLSLECTVEGTSNPNLYWYRQAAGRGLQLLFYSVGIGQISSEVPQNLSASRPQDRQFILSSKKLLLSDSGFYLCAWSVHGQGAETEAFFGQGTRLTVV.